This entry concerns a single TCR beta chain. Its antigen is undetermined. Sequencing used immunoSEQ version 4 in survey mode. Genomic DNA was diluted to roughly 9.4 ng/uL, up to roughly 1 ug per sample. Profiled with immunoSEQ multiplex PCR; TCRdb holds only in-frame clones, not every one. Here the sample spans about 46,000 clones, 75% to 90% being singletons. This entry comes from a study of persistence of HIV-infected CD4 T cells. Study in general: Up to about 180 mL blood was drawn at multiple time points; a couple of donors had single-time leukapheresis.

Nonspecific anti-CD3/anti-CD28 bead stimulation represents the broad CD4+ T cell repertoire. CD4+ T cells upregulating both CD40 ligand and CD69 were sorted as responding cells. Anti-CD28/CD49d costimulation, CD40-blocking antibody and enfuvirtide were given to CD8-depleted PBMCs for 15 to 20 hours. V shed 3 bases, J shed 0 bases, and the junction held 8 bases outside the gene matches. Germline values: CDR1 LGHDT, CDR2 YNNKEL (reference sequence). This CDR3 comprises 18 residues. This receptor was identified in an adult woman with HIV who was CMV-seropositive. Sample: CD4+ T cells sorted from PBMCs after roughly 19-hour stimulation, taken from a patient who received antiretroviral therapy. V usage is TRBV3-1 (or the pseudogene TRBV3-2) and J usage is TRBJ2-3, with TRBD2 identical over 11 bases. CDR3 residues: CASSHGTSGISSTDTQYF. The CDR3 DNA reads TGTGCCAGCAGCCACGGGACTAGCGGTATTTCTAGCACAGATACGCAGTATTTT.